This T cell receptor beta chain was retrieved from a study of blood T cell repertoires in COVID-19. About the research overall: Acute-phase and convalescent COVID-19 samples originated in the United States, Italy and Spain. T cells, B-cell-depleted T cells, or PBMCs provided the cDNA or gDNA that served as material.

The germline V gene encodes CDR1 MDHEN and CDR2 SYDVKM. The CDR3 is made up of 14 amino acids. In the authors' workflow: The assay estimated nucleated cells by amplifying reference gene primers. Assay: immunoSEQ multiplex PCR; the TCRdb copy retains only in-frame clones and omits some. That table is the source of V, J and clone size, and D and trimming were worked out from the DNA. The table has 290,000 or so clones, around 84% seen once; the top ten hold 1% to 1.5%. Regarding this clone: The junction differs from germline at one of its ends, possibly a read error.

The TCR comes from a man in his sixties or seventies with acute or convalescent COVID-19. Sequenced input: peripheral blood. This rearrangement joins TRBV28 to TRBJ2-5, with D perhaps matching TRBD2 (6 bases). The chain's CDR3 is CASSLRVAFRGAHF. The DNA for the CDR3 is TGTGCCAGCAGTTTGAGGGTAGCGTTCCGCGGGGCCCACTTC.